The clone carrying this TCR beta chain appeared a few times. These data are taken from a study of cytomegalovirus exposure and HLA in healthy donors. The CDR3 has 12 residues. Germline lookup yields CDR1 MDHEN and CDR2 SYDVKM. V gave up 8 bases and J gave up 6 bases; unmatched junction bases: 4. It was with 60 Vbeta and 13 Jbeta primers that the PCR ran. TCRdb's table, derived via immunoSEQ multiplex PCR, lists solely in-frame clones and lacks some. The table has about 130,000 clones, 80% seen once. The sequence was obtained from a man aged 25 to 45 in good health. This rearrangement joins TRBV28 to TRBJ1-5; TRBD1 aligns across 7 bases. The sequenced sample was PBMCs. The CDR3 reads CASGQGGQPQHF. CDR3 nucleotide sequence: TGTGCCAGCGGGCAGGGGGGTCAGCCCCAGCATTTT.